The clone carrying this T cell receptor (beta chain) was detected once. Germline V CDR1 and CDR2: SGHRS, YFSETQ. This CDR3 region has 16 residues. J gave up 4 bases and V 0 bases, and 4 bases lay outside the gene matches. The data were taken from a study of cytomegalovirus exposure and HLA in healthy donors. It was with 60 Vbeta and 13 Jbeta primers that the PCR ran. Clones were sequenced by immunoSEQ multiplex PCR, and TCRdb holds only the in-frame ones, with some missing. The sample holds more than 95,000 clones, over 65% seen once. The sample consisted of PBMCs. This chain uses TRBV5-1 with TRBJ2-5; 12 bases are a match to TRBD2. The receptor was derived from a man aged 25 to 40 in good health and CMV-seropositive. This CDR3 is CASSLGGLAGGETQYF. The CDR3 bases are TGCGCCAGCAGCTTGGGGGGACTAGCGGGTGGAGAGACCCAGTACTTC.